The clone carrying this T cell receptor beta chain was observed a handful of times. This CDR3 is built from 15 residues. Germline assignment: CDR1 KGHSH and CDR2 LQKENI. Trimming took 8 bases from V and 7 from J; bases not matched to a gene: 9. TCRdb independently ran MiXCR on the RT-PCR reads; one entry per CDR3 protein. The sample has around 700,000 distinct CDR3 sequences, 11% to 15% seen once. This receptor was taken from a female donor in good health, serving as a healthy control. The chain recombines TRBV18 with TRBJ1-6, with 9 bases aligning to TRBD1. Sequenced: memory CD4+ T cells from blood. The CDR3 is CASAVQGAGNSPLHF. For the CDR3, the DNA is TGTGCCAGCGCCGTACAGGGGGCTGGGAATTCACCCCTCCACTTT.